Following are 32 T cell receptor beta chains from one sample sequenced in a study of CD4 T cells in relation to SARS-CoV-2 and coronaviruses. Repertoires were generated with immunoSEQ multiplex PCR, while TCRdb's copy carries only in-frame clones and drops some. Counted here are 35,000 to 45,000 clones, 70% to 90% occurring once; the ten biggest clones make up roughly 9%. The sample taken for sequencing was memory CD4+ T cells from PBMCs. The receptors originated from an adult with COVID-19.

The rearrangement links TRBV7-9 to TRBJ1-2; perhaps TRBD1 as D (5 bases). The V and J ends lost 5 bases and 4 bases respectively, with 11 bases between them. The length of the CDR3 is 13 residues. Germline V CDR1 and CDR2: SEHNR, FQNEAQ (reference sequence). The CDR3 here is CASSPGAAYGYTF. The CDR3 DNA reads TGTGCCAGCAGCCCCGGGGCGGCCTATGGCTACACCTTC.

V and J are TRBV6-1 and TRBJ2-6; tentatively, D is TRBD1 (5 bases). Germline V CDR1 and CDR2: MNHNS, SASEGT. V lost 2 bases to trimming and J lost 1 base, with 6 bases between them. CDR3 length: 15 residues. CDR3 protein: CASSEKGSGANVLTF. CDR3 sequence (DNA): TGTGCCAGCAGTGAAAAGGGGTCTGGGGCCAACGTCCTGACTTTC.

The chain is built from TRBV11-2 and TRBJ2-7; tentatively, D is TRBD1 (5 bases). Trimming took 5 bases from V and 5 from J, leaving 19 bases between them. The CDR3 is 15 residues long. Germline V gene lookup returns CDR1 SGHAT and CDR2 FQNNGV. CDR3 loop: CASSQRGAGIDEQYF. DNA for the CDR3: TGTGCCAGCAGCCAAAGGGGCGCTGGGATCGACGAGCAGTACTTC.

The CDR3, as DNA: TGTGCCAGCAGTGAAGAAGGCCAAGGGCGTAGGGAGCAGTACTTC. Translating it yields CASSEEGQGRREQYF. The chain carries TRBV2 and TRBJ2-7; D is uncertain. The CDR3 consists of 15 residues. V lost 1 base and J 7 bases, leaving 17 bases between the germline ends. Per the germline V gene, CDR1 is SNHLY and CDR2 is FYNNEI.

The CDR3, as DNA: TGTGCCAGCAGTTCCGGGACAAGCCCTTTGGCCCTCCACTTT. This gives the protein CASSSGTSPLALHF. The gene calls are TRBV28 and TRBJ1-6; maybe TRBD1 (6 bases). V was trimmed by 4 bases and J by 14 bases, leaving 18 bases between them. Germline V gives CDR1 MDHEN, CDR2 SYDVKM. The CDR3 runs to 14 residues.

This chain joins TRBV6-2 or TRBV6-3 and TRBJ1-2; possible D gene TRBD1, 6 bases. V lost 3 bases and J 7 bases, leaving 21 bases between the germline ends. CDR1 and CDR2 (germline): MNHEY, SVGEGT. The CDR3 covers 16 residues. The CDR3, as DNA: TGTGCCAGCAGTTATTTACAGGGAGATCTCAGAGGTGGCTACACCTTC. This sequence encodes CASSYLQGDLRGGYTF.

This clone was seen once. The chain links TRBV10-3 to TRBJ2-1, with 8 bases matching TRBD1. Germline CDR1 and CDR2: ENHRY and SYGVKD. After removal of 7 bases from V and 1 base from J, the junction contained 6 bases not matched to a gene. CDR3 length equals 15 residues. In DNA, the CDR3 is TGTGCCATCACTTCGACAGGGGCATCCTACAATGAGCAGTTCTTC. The encoded protein is CAITSTGASYNEQFF.

Here the CDR3 reads CASSPGTGIDTQYF. The CDR3 DNA follows: TGTGCCAGCAGCCCAGGGACAGGAATAGATACGCAGTATTTT. This sequence joins TRBV7-9 and TRBJ2-3; 8 nucleotides line up with TRBD1. The CDR3 runs 14 residues. V dropped 5 bases and J dropped 5; count of bases not matched to a gene: 6. In germline, CDR1 is SEHNR, CDR2 FQNEAQ (reference sequence).

The chain couples TRBV5-1 to TRBJ1-3, with 10 bases aligning to TRBD1. This CDR3 spans 17 amino acids. The V and J ends lost 5 bases and 2 bases, in that order; junction bases with no gene match: 10. Germline V gives CDR1 SGHRS, CDR2 YFSETQ. The CDR3 region is CASRPLDRGRAGNTIYF. In DNA form, the CDR3 reads TGCGCCAGCAGACCTCTCGACAGGGGGCGCGCTGGAAACACCATATATTTT.

The rearrangement uses TRBV19 and TRBJ2-7; no clear D. Trimming cost V 4 bases and J 5 bases, with 15 bases left between them. There are 14 residues in the CDR3. Germline loops: CDR1 LNHDA, CDR2 SQIVND (reference sequence). The chain's CDR3 is CASSKRPLDHEQYF. For the CDR3, the DNA is TGTGCCAGTAGTAAAAGACCCCTAGACCACGAGCAGTACTTC.

V and J are TRBV11-2 and TRBJ2-3; D remains ambiguous. Between the trimmed V and J ends, which lost 0 bases and 1 base, there was a span of 5 bases. The CDR3 is 14 residues long. Germline CDR1 SGHAT, CDR2 FQNNGV. CDR3 DNA sequence: TGTGCCAGCAGCTTAGAGGTGGGCACAGATACGCAGTATTTT. It yields the protein CASSLEVGTDTQYF.

The genes are TRBV6-4 and TRBJ1-6; tentative D call: TRBD1 (5 bases). CDR1 and CDR2 from the germline V gene are MRHNA and SNTAGT. This CDR3 is built from 13 residues. V was trimmed by 6 bases and J by 5 bases, leaving 8 bases between them. The DNA for the CDR3 is TGTGCCAGCAGGTCGGGGGATAATTCACCCCTCCACTTT. It codes for CASRSGDNSPLHF.

This chain connects TRBV28 to TRBJ2-7; 10 bases fit TRBD1. The ends lost 3 bases at V and 2 bases at J; junction bases unmatched: 4. Germline loops: CDR1 MDHEN, CDR2 SYDVKM. This CDR3 has 15 amino acids. As DNA, the CDR3 is TGTGCCAGCAGTTTTTTCGGACAGGGGGCCTACGAGCAGTACTTC. Protein: CASSFFGQGAYEQYF.

J is TRBJ2-2 and V is TRBV4-1; TRBD2 matches 7 bases. The CDR3 is made up of 16 amino acids. The V gene's germline CDR1 is MGHRA and CDR2 YSYEKL. The V segment lost 1 base and the J segment 7 bases; nucleotides outside the gene matches: 9. CDR3 DNA sequence: TGCGCCAGCAGCCAAGGTCAGGGAGGGTCTCACGGGGAGCTGTTTTTT. It codes for CASSQGQGGSHGELFF.

CDR3 nucleotides: TGTGCCAGCAGCGAATACCACAGGGGAGTAAAGACCCAGTACTTC. Encoded protein: CASSEYHRGVKTQYF. This sequence joins TRBV5-8 and TRBJ2-5, with TRBD1 identical over 7 bases. Germline values: CDR1 SGHTS, CDR2 YDEGEE. This CDR3 has 15 amino acids. With 4 bases clipped from V and 6 bases from J, the junction kept 12 bases outside the gene matches.

This clone showed up just once. The chain couples TRBV12-3 or TRBV12-4 to TRBJ2-2; D perhaps matches TRBD2 (5 bases). The CDR3 length is 13 residues. V gave up 6 bases and J gave up 6 bases, with 11 bases separating them. In DNA form, the CDR3 reads TGTGCCAGCAGACCGGACTTGGCCGGGGAGCTGTTTTTT. As protein: CASRPDLAGELFF.

This chain connects TRBV7-8 to TRBJ1-1, with D possibly matching TRBD1 (5 bases). The CDR3 runs 13 residues. The germline CDR1 and CDR2 sequences are SGHVS and FQNEAQ. The ends were cut back, 0 bases at V and 4 bases at J, with 6 bases in the middle. The CDR3 is CASSLARGTEAFF. CDR3 coding DNA: TGTGCCAGCAGCTTAGCGAGGGGCACTGAAGCTTTCTTT.

This clone occurred a few times. The chain employs TRBV5-5 and TRBJ1-1, with D unresolved. This CDR3 comprises 13 residues. Germline lookup yields CDR1 SGHKS and CDR2 YYEKEE (reference sequence). Trimming removed 4 bases from V and 0 bases from J, with 7 bases in between. The CDR3 spells CASSPLLNTEAFF. As DNA, the CDR3 is TGTGCCAGCAGCCCTTTATTGAACACTGAAGCTTTCTTT. Filled out from reference TRBV5-5 and TRBJ1-1, the complete variable domain reads DAGVTQSPTHLIKTRGQQVTLRCSPISGHKSVSWYQQVLGQGPQFIFQYYEKEERGRGNFPDRFSARQFPNYSSELNVNALLLGDSALYLCASSPLLNTEAFFGQGTRLTVV.

V usage is TRBV7-9 and J usage is TRBJ1-3; 10 positions match TRBD1. CDR1 and CDR2 (germline): SEHNR, FQNEAQ (reference sequence). The CDR3 consists of 15 residues. Trimming removed 8 bases from V and 0 bases from J; junction bases left unmatched: 4. CDR3 sequence: CASGTGAPSGNTIYF. CDR3 DNA: TGTGCCAGCGGGACAGGGGCACCCTCTGGAAACACCATATATTTT. Based on the CDR3 plus reference TRBV7-9 and TRBJ1-3, the full variable domain is DTGVSQNPRHKITKRGQNVTFRCDPISEHNRLYWYRQTLGQGPEFLTYFQNEAQLEKSRLLSDRFSAERPKGSFSTLEIQRTEQGDSAMYLCASGTGAPSGNTIYFGEGSWLTVV.

This chain connects TRBV7-2 to TRBJ2-5, with 12 bases aligning to TRBD2. Trimming at V came to 1 base and at J to 4 bases, leaving 4 bases not matched to a gene. Germline assignment: CDR1 SGHTA and CDR2 FQGNSA. The CDR3 contains 16 residues. The CDR3 DNA reads TGTGCCAGCAGCTTAGGGGCTAGCGGGGGGGTAGAGACCCAGTACTTC. Its translation: CASSLGASGGVETQYF.

The rearrangement uses TRBV27 and TRBJ1-2; maybe TRBD1 (6 bases). Germline V gene data show CDR1 as MNHEY and CDR2 as SMNVEV (reference sequence). Trimming pared 2 bases from V and 2 bases from J, leaving 9 bases between. The CDR3 is made up of 14 amino acids. The DNA of the CDR3 is TGTGCCAGCAGTTTAACAGGGTACAACTATGGCTACACCTTC. It specifies CASSLTGYNYGYTF.

This rearrangement joins TRBV11-2 to TRBJ2-7; D uncertain. V was cut by 1 base and J by 2 bases, with 9 bases left in between. This CDR3 is built from 14 residues. Germline loops: CDR1 SGHAT, CDR2 FQNNGV. Written as DNA, the CDR3 is TGTGCCAGCAGCTTAGTAGGTCTAACCTACGAGCAGTACTTC. This sequence encodes CASSLVGLTYEQYF.

Regarding this clone: This sample includes further DNA sequences coding for the same CDR3. This rearrangement joins TRBV5-1 to TRBJ2-5, with D perhaps TRBD1 (6 bases). This CDR3 has 15 residues. Germline-derived CDR1 and CDR2 are SGHRS and YFSETQ. The V end lost 2 bases, the J end lost 0 bases, and 11 bases lay between the germline ends. CDR3 DNA sequence: TGCGCCAGCAGCTTAAGGGGGACGTACCAAGAGACCCAGTACTTC. This encodes CASSLRGTYQETQYF.

The chain is built from TRBV30 and TRBJ1-2; D is unclear. Deletions cut 3 bases from V and 4 bases from J, with 6 bases between. The CDR3 is 11 residues long. Germline V gene data show CDR1 as GTSNPN and CDR2 as SVGIG (reference sequence). The CDR3 sequence is CAWRAVYGYTF. The CDR3 DNA reads TGTGCCTGGAGGGCGGTCTATGGCTACACCTTC.

The chain joins TRBV5-1 to TRBJ2-1, with D tentatively TRBD1 or TRBD2 (5 bases each). Germline loops: CDR1 SGHRS, CDR2 YFSETQ. V lost 5 bases, J lost 10 bases, and 19 bases lay in between. The CDR3 contains 14 residues. The CDR3: CASRRDAGLREQFF. The CDR3 nucleotides are TGCGCCAGCAGAAGGGACGCCGGCCTCAGGGAGCAGTTCTTC. The full variable domain, rest sourced from reference TRBV5-1 and TRBJ2-1, is KAGVTQTPRYLIKTRGQQVTLSCSPISGHRSVSWYQQTPGQGLQFLFEYFSETQRNKGNFPGRFSGRQFSNSRSEMNVSTLELGDSALYLCASRRDAGLREQFFGPGTRLTVL.

The V gene is TRBV5-4, the J gene TRBJ2-3; D ambiguous. Trimming removed 2 bases from V and 8 bases from J, with 6 bases in between. CDR1 SGHNT and CDR2 YYREEE come from the germline V gene (reference sequence). There are 11 residues in the CDR3. CDR3 DNA: TGTGCCAGCAGCTTAGGCCCTACGCAGTATTTT. It translates to CASSLGPTQYF.

V is TRBV6-4 and J is TRBJ2-6; no clear D. The V gene lost 4 bases and the J gene lost 1 base, with 5 bases spanning the gap. Germline loops: CDR1 MRHNA, CDR2 SNTAGT. CDR3 size: 14 residues. The CDR3 region is CASSAASGANVLTF. In DNA, the CDR3 is TGTGCCAGCAGTGCCGCATCTGGGGCCAACGTCCTGACTTTC.

The V gene is TRBV4-1, the J gene TRBJ1-4; 7 positions agree with TRBD1. Per the germline V gene, CDR1 is MGHRA and CDR2 is YSYEKL. The CDR3 extends over 15 amino acids. After removal of 2 bases from V and 7 bases from J, the junction contained 7 bases not matched to a gene. CDR3 protein: CASSQPDRVGEKLFF. The DNA for the CDR3 is TGCGCCAGCAGCCAACCTGACAGGGTCGGTGAAAAACTGTTTTTT.

The V gene is TRBV7-2, the J gene TRBJ2-7, with unresolved D. Trimming stripped 1 base from V and 6 bases from J, with 10 bases between. This CDR3 comprises 13 residues. Germline CDR1 SGHTA, CDR2 FQGNSA. CDR3 region: CASSLVPSVEQYF. The CDR3, as DNA: TGTGCCAGCAGCTTAGTCCCTTCAGTCGAGCAGTACTTC.

This sequence joins TRBV9 and TRBJ2-7; possible D gene TRBD2, 5 bases. Germline-derived CDR1 and CDR2 are SGDLS and YYNGEE. The CDR3 runs 13 residues. V lost 2 bases and J lost 7, with 13 bases in between. This CDR3 is CASSVTPGWEQYF. The CDR3 region has the DNA TGTGCCAGCAGCGTCACCCCGGGGTGGGAGCAGTACTTC.

The rearrangement links TRBV10-1 to TRBJ2-5; no firm D call. V was shortened by 2 bases and J by 0 bases, with 4 bases between the two germline ends. The CDR3 sequence is 13 residues long. Looked up from germline, CDR1 is WNHNN and CDR2 is SYGVQD (reference sequence). The CDR3 is CASSEGHQETQYF. As DNA, the CDR3 is TGCGCCAGCAGTGAGGGACACCAAGAGACCCAGTACTTC.

The V gene is TRBV24-1, the J gene TRBJ2-7; TRBD2 agrees at 7 bases. The germline CDR1 and CDR2 sequences are KGHDR and SFDVKD. The CDR3 has 15 residues. The J segment lost 1 base and the V segment lost 7 bases, leaving 9 bases of the junction unmatched. In nucleotides, the CDR3 is TGTGCCACCAGCGACATTGTGGGGGGGTCCTACGAGCAGTACTTC. This sequence encodes CATSDIVGGSYEQYF.